One T cell receptor (beta chain) is described in this entry. Its antigen is not yet known. Per-nucleotide qualities are absent, and no much larger clonotype sits a single base away. This specimen comes from a study of T-cell reconstitution after alpha-beta-depleted transplantation in children (dated by TCRdb to about 2016). Describing the broader study: T-cell immune reconstitution after TCRalphabeta/CD19-depleted allogeneic hematopoietic cell transplantation in children was quantitatively tracked in the study by means of TCR repertoire profiling.

What the authors observed across the whole study: Over the following months the frequencies of hyperexpanded clones went down, and after one year T-cell counts and TCRbeta diversity were mostly credited to newly produced T cells. The apparently early alphabetaT-cell count recovery about two months after transplant was reportedly dependent on only several hundred rapidly expanded clones derived from non-depleted graft cells. In some patients, high TCRbeta diversity at day 60 was attributed to recipient T cells and intrathymic progenitors that had survived conditioning.

CDR1 and CDR2, per the germline V gene (reference sequence), are GTSNPN and SVGIG. The germline V end is reduced by 5 bases and the J end by 7 bases; junction bases left unmatched: 4. From cysteine to phenylalanine, the CDR3 is 11 amino acids long. Only CDR3 DNA remains: 33 bases, in frame from the first base. Library creation used PCR. Sequenced using an Illumina HiSeq 2500. Molecular barcoding was employed in the preparation of TCR libraries, with unique molecular identifiers being used to normalize TCRbeta repertoire quantification. TCRdb reprocessed the public reads (quality trimming at Q25 with fastp, clone calling with MiXCR) and kept in-frame beta chains. Duplicate CDR3 protein sequences are folded into a single record with the most common DNA and genes. This sample has around 200,000 distinct CDR3 sequences in its table, and approximately 10% of those were observed once. The top ten hold about 30% of the sample.

The sample's treatment or condition label, decoded: allogeneic hematopoietic cell transplantation with graft depleted of TCRalphabeta T cells and CD19 B cells. The children who served as transplant recipients had been given grafts of TCRalphabeta/CD19-depleted allogeneic hematopoietic cells. The sample was PBMCs, taken before TCRalphabeta/CD19-depleted stem cell transplant. The chain is made from TRBV30 and TRBJ1-1, and TRBD1 aligns with 7 junction nucleotides. This clonotype originated in a child younger than two with acute myeloid leukemia, due to receive a stem cell transplant. The DNA sequence follows: TGTGCCTGGGTGGACAGGAGTGAAGCTTTCTTT. Its translation reads: CAWVDRSEAFF. This CDR3, with the reference TRBV30 and TRBJ1-1 proteins standing in past its ends, gives the full variable domain SQTIHQWPATLVQPVGSPLSLECTVEGTSNPNLYWYRQAAGRGLQLLFYSVGIGQISSEVPQNLSASRPQDRQFILSSKKLLLSDSGFYLCAWVDRSEAFFGQGTRLTVV.